This TCR beta chain was recorded in a study of T-cell memory formation after mild COVID-19 (dated by TCRdb to about 2021). A note on the overall study: TCR sequence clusters from the two donors were found to be largely donor specific. Longitudinal TCRalpha and TCRbeta repertoire sequencing tracked T-cell clones expanding and contracting after mild COVID-19 in a couple of donors. Two young, previously healthy adult volunteers made up the cohort, one male and one female.

This clonotype was recorded at least ten times. Its antigen remains unidentified. Nothing much larger sits one base from this clone, and base qualities are not available. PBMCs were isolated by Ficoll-Paque density gradient centrifugation. In the germline V gene (reference sequence), CDR1 corresponds to SGHNT and CDR2 to YYREEE. V lost 2 bases and J lost 9 bases; the stretch between them is 6 bases long. The CDR3 covers 11 residues, taking in both the cysteine and the phenylalanine. The kept DNA is CDR3 alone, 33 bases in frame from the first base. Results the study describes overall, beyond this receptor: Only a couple of mild cases were covered in the study, and larger cohorts including severe cases with pre-infection samples were considered necessary. Balanced CD4/CD8 phenotypes were observed for clones contracting from day 15 to 85, whereas a bias towards CD4+ was observed for a second wave of clones expanding from day 15 to 37. The second-wave clones that peaked on day 37 were not confirmed to be SARS-CoV-2 specific. The detection of some responding clones in pre-infection memory suggests that pre-existing cross-reactive memory T cells joined the SARS-CoV-2 response. Contracting CD4+ clones appeared mostly in the CM and EM memory subsets, whereas CD8+ clones were enriched in EMRA.

TCRdb records Illumina NovaSeq 6000 as the sequencer. TCRalpha and TCRbeta cDNA libraries were built by 5'RACE with constant-segment primers, adding sample barcodes and unique molecular identifiers. RNA was extracted from every sample with Trizol reagent. Amplification of the libraries took two PCR steps, and the second step added a second sample barcode plus Illumina TruSeq adapters. Libraries were sequenced on an Illumina NovaSeq with 2 x 150 bp paired-end reads. In the authors' own workflow: Demultiplexing of reads and collapsing into UMI-guided consensus sequences were performed with migec v1.2.7. With mixcr v2.1.11, UMI consensuses were aligned to TRA and TRB V and J templates and assembled into clonotypes. A clonotype was counted as expanded or contracted only if both edgeR and NoisET called the change significant, with noise models trained on biological replicates. For edgeR calls, the cutoffs were a false discovery rate-adjusted p below 0.01 and a log2 fold-change threshold of 1. As an exploratory analysis of dynamics, max-normalized trajectories of the 1000 most abundant clonotypes were examined by PCA with hierarchical clustering. Separately sequenced CD4+ and CD8+ repertoires were used to assign a CD4 or CD8 phenotype to each responding clone. TCRdb trimmed public reads at Q25 via fastp, called clones via MiXCR and kept in-frame beta chains. Merged by CDR3 protein, the rows form single entries marked with the most common genes and DNA. The V and J calls shown here were made by TCRdb, not taken from the authors' results. This sample lists 250,000 or so distinct CDR3 sequences; around 10% were detected once. Under 25% of the sample belongs to the ten largest clones.

This chain joins TRBV5-4 to TRBJ2-4, with TRBD1 as a weak D call on 5 bases. This TCR derives from a man aged 18 to 29 who had mild COVID-19 (a few samples of this study predate the infection). The sample titles of this study are shuffled in the database, so cell type and time point are left out; the donor was told from shared clones. Sample: PBMCs or a T cell subset sorted from them (not recorded which). CDR3 region: CASSFRGIQYF. The DNA sequence follows: TGTGCCAGCAGCTTTAGGGGCATTCAGTACTTC. Here the CDR3 is joined to the reference TRBV5-4 and TRBJ2-4 genes, and the full variable domain is: ETGVTQSPTHLIKTRGQQVTLRCSSQSGHNTVSWYQQALGQGPQFIFQYYREEENGRGNFPPRFSGLQFPNYSSELNVNALELDDSALYLCASSFRGIQYFGAGTRLSVL.